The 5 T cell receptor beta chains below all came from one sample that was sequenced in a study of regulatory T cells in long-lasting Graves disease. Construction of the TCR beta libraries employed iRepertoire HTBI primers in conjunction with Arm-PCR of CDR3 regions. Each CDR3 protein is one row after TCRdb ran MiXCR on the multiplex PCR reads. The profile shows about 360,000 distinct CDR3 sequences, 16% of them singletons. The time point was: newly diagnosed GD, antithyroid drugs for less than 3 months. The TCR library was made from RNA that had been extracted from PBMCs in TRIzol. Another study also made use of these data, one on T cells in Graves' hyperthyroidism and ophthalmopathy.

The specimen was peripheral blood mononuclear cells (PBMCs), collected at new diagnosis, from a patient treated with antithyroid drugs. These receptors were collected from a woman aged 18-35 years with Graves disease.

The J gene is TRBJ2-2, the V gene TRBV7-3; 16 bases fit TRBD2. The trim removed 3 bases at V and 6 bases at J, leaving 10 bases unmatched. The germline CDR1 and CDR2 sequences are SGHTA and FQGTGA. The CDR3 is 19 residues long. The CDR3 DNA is TGTGCCAGCAGCTTGCCGGGACTAGCGGGAGGGCGAAGCTCCGGGGAGCTGTTTTTT. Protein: CASSLPGLAGGRSSGELFF. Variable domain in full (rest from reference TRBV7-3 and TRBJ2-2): GAGVSQTPSNKVTEKGKYVELRCDPISGHTALYWYRQSLGQGPEFLIYFQGTGAADDSGLPNDRFFAVRPEGSVSTLKIQRTERGDSAVYLCASSLPGLAGGRSSGELFFGEGSRLTVL.

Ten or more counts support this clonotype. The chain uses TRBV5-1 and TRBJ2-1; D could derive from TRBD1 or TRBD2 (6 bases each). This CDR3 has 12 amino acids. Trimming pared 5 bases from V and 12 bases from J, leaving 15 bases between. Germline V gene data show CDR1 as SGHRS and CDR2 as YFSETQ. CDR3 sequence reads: CASRAGEVGQFF. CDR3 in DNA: TGCGCCAGCAGGGCAGGGGAGGTTGGGCAGTTCTTC.

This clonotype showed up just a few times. CDR3 nucleotide sequence: TGTGCCAGCAGTCCAGTACAGGGCTCCTTCCCTCAGCCCCAGCATTTT. Translating gives CASSPVQGSFPQPQHF. The chain is built from TRBV12-3 or TRBV12-4 and TRBJ1-5; D is possibly TRBD1 (6 bases). CDR3 length: 16 residues. Trimming left V 5 bases short and J 6 bases short, with 20 bases between.

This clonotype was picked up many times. The CDR3, as DNA: TGTGCCAGCTCACCACGAGAAAATGAGCAGTTCTTC. Encoded protein: CASSPRENEQFF. The chain joins TRBV18 to TRBJ2-1; D is unresolved. V was cut by 1 base and J by 7 bases, with 5 bases left in between. Germline loops: CDR1 KGHSH, CDR2 LQKENI. The length of the CDR3 is 12 residues.

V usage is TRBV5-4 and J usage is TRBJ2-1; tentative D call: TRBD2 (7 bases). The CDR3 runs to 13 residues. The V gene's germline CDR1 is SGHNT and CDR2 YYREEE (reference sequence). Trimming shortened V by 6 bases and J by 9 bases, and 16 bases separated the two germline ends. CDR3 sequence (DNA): TGTGCCAGCAACATAGGGGGGGCCGGTGAGCAGTTCTTC. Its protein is CASNIGGAGEQFF.